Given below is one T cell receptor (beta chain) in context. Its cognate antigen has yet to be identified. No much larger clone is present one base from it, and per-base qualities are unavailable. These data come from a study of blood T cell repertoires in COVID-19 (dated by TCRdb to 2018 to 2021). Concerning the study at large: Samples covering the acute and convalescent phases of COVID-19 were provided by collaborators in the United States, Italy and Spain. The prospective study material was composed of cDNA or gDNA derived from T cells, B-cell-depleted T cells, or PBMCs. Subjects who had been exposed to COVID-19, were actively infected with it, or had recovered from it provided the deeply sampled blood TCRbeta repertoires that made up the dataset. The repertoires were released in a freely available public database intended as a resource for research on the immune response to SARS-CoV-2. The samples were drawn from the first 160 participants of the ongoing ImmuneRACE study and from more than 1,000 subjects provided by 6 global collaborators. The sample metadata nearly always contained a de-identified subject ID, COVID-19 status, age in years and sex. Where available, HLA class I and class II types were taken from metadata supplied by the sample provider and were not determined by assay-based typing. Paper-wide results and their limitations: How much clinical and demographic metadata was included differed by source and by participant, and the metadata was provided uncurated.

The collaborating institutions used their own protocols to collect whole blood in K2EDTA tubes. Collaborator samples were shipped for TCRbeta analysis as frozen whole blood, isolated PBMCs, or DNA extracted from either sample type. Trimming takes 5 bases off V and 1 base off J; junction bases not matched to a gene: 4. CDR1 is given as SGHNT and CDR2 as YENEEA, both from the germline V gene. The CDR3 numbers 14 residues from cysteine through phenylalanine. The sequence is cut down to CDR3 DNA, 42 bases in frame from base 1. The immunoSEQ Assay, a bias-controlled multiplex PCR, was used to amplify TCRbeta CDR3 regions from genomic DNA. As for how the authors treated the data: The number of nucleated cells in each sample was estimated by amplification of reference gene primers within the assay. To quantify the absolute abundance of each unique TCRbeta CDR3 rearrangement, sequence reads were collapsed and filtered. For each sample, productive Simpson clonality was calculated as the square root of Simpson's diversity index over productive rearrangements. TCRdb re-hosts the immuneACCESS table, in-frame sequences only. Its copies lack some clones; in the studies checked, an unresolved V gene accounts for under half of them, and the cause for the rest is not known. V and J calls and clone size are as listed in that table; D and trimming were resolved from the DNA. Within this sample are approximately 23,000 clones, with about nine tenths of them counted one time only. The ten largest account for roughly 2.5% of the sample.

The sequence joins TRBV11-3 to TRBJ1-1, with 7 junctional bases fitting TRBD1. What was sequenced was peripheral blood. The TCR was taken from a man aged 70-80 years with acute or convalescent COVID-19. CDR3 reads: CASSQTGANTEAFF. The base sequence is TGTGCCAGCAGCCAAACAGGGGCGAACACTGAAGCTTTCTTT. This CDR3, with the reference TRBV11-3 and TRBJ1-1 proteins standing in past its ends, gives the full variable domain EAGVVQSPRYKIIEKKQPVAFWCNPISGHNTLYWYLQNLGQGPELLIRYENEEAVDDSQLPKDRFSAERLKGVDSTLKIQPAELGDSAVYLCASSQTGANTEAFFGQGTRLTVV.